The T cell receptor (beta chain) under discussion was sequenced for a study of T cell changes during pregnancy in multiple sclerosis. Germline loops: CDR1 SGHVS, CDR2 FQNEAQ. The CDR3 has 15 residues. The V end was cut by 1 base, the J end by 5 bases, with 11 bases between. Here immunoSEQ multiplex PCR was the method, and the copy in TCRdb shows in-frame clones only, minus some. The table includes about 46,000 clones, 90% to 95% detected once. The source of this sequence is a female donor with multiple sclerosis, enrolled in a pregnancy study. Source: CD8+ T cells from peripheral blood mononuclear cells, taken in the first trimester of pregnancy. The rearrangement links TRBV7-8 to TRBJ1-4; D is undetermined. The DNA for the CDR3 is TGTGCCAGCAGCTTAGGAGGAAGTTCCAATGAAAAACTGTTTTTT. Translation: CASSLGGSSNEKLFF. The full variable domain, with the rest looked up from reference TRBV7-8 and TRBJ1-4, is GAGVSQSPRYKVAKRGQDVALRCDPISGHVSLFWYQQALGQGPEFLTYFQNEAQLDKSGLPSDRFFAERPEGSVSTLKIQRTQQEDSAVYLCASSLGGSSNEKLFFGSGTQLSVL.